The 8 T cell receptor beta chains reported below all come from one sample, sequenced in a study of T cells in Graves' hyperthyroidism and ophthalmopathy. TCR beta CDR3 region amplification was performed from RNA transcripts. TCR CDR3 regions were first amplified by RT-PCR with HTBI primers. From the multiplex PCR reads, TCRdb called clonotypes with MiXCR, one entry per CDR3 protein. In the table there are approximately 420,000 distinct CDR3 sequences, roughly 15% of which are singletons. The sequenced sample was blood. These receptors all come from a young woman with Graves' hyperthyroidism.

This clonotype was recorded a few times. The chain uses TRBV5-6 and TRBJ2-7; TRBD2 is a possible D gene (5 bases). With 0 bases removed from V and 6 bases from J, the gap between germline ends came to 10 bases. CDR1 and CDR2 from the germline V gene are SGHDT and YYEEEE. The CDR3 contains 13 residues. The chain's CDR3 is CASSLALGVEQYF. CDR3 nucleotide sequence: TGTGCCAGCAGCTTGGCCTTGGGAGTCGAGCAGTACTTC.

There are many counts of this clonotype. The CDR3 is CSARRRTSGNTGELFF. The CDR3 DNA reads TGCAGTGCTAGGAGACGGACTAGCGGTAACACCGGGGAGCTGTTTTTT. J is TRBJ2-2 and V is TRBV20-1; 10 bases match TRBD2. Germline values: CDR1 DFQATT, CDR2 SNEGSKA (reference sequence). Trimming took 3 bases from V and 2 from J; bases not matched to a gene: 6. The CDR3 consists of 16 residues.

In its sample, this clonotype was seen many times. The rearrangement uses TRBV18 and TRBJ2-1; D remains unclear. This CDR3 comprises 11 residues. Germline lookup yields CDR1 KGHSH and CDR2 LQKENI. Trimming shortened V by 2 bases and J by 5 bases, and 1 base separated the two germline ends. The CDR3 DNA reads TGTGCCAGCTCACCAGACAATGAGCAGTTCTTC. This encodes CASSPDNEQFF.

This clonotype was seen ten or more times. The gene calls are TRBV6-2 or TRBV6-3 and TRBJ2-3; 9 bases map to TRBD2. Germline lookup yields CDR1 MNHEY and CDR2 SVGEGT. V was pared by 7 bases and J by 2 bases, with 7 bases of the junction left unmatched. CDR3 length equals 15 residues. CDR3 sequence reads: CASTEWTSDTDTQYF. DNA of the CDR3: TGTGCCAGCACCGAATGGACTAGCGACACAGATACGCAGTATTTT.

This chain uses TRBV20-1 with TRBJ2-1; D tentatively fits TRBD1 or TRBD2 (5 bases each). Germline V gives CDR1 DFQATT, CDR2 SNEGSKA (reference sequence). The CDR3 sequence is 11 residues long. Trimming left V 8 bases short and J 14 bases short, with 19 bases between. The CDR3 bases are TGCAGTACGGGACCGCCCGGCCGGAAGTTCTTC. Protein product: CSTGPPGRKFF.

This clonotype was picked up many times. The chain employs TRBV9 and TRBJ2-1; 11 nucleotides agree with TRBD2. Unmatched junction bases numbered 7, after V lost 4 bases and J lost 4 bases. This CDR3 region has 16 residues. Germline CDR1 reads SGDLS; CDR2 reads YYNGEE. As DNA, the CDR3 is TGTGCCAGCAGCATAGCGGGAGGGTCTAGTTACAATGAGCAGTTCTTC. Encoded protein: CASSIAGGSSYNEQFF.

This rearrangement joins TRBV19 to TRBJ1-1; TRBD1 aligns across 9 bases. The CDR3 has 17 amino acids. Germline CDR1 is LNHDA and CDR2 is SQIVND (reference sequence). V lost 3 bases to trimming and J lost 4 bases; unmatched junction nucleotides: 12. The CDR3 DNA reads TGTGCCAGTAGTATTGGATTCCGCGGACAGGGGTTCACTGAAGCTTTCTTT. Translated: CASSIGFRGQGFTEAFF.

As regards this clonotype: A much larger clonotype is one base distant, so this may be a read error. The chain employs TRBV6-1 and TRBJ2-7, with 9 bases matching TRBD1. This CDR3 region has 15 residues. Per germline, CDR1 MNHNS and CDR2 SASEGT. With 2 bases clipped from V and 7 bases from J, the junction kept 9 bases outside the gene matches. The CDR3 reads CASSESGQGWNEQYF. The CDR3 DNA follows: TGTGCCAGCAGTGAATCGGGACAGGGCTGGAATGAGCAGTACTTC.